Listed below are T cell receptor beta chains from one sample, sequenced in a study of blood T cell repertoires in COVID-19. The repertoire was sequenced with immunoSEQ multiplex PCR; TCRdb's copy has only in-frame clones and lacks some. The sample comprises some 230,000 clones, roughly 84% of which are singletons, and 6% to 9.5% rests with the top ten. The sample taken for sequencing was peripheral blood. The receptors here all came from a woman aged 50 to 60 with acute or convalescent COVID-19. Each CDR3 is given with its conserved first and last residue. Each record gives: clone size, J gene, D gene, V gene, CDR3 protein, CDR3 DNA. The D gene is left open where the match is weak. Size is omitted from some rows. Given values are once, few, many or a class for expanded clones.

-	TRBJ2-7	TRBD1	TRBV30	CAWSAPGTGYTEQYF	TGTGCCTGGAGTGCGCCCGGGACAGGGTATACCGAGCAGTACTTC
-	TRBJ2-3	-	TRBV19	CASSITSRIPDTQYF	TGTGCCAGTAGTATTACTTCTAGGATACCCGATACGCAGTATTTT
-	TRBJ1-2	-	TRBV2	CASNQGNGYTF	TGTGCCAGCAATCAGGGGAATGGCTACACCTTC
-	TRBJ1-2	-	TRBV11-2	CASSRMRGLHTF	TGTGCCAGCAGCCGAATGAGGGGGTTGCACACCTTC
-	TRBJ1-5	-	TRBV6-2/TRBV6-3	CASSALRAGQPQHF	TGTGCCAGCAGTGCGCTCAGGGCAGGGCAGCCCCAGCATTTT
-	TRBJ2-7	TRBD1	TRBV28	CASSAPGQAIYEQYF	TGTGCCAGCAGTGCCCCCGGACAGGCCATCTACGAGCAGTACTTC
-	TRBJ2-1	-	TRBV9	CASSVGASAYNEQFF	TGTGCCAGCAGCGTAGGAGCGTCCGCTTACAATGAGCAGTTCTTC
few	TRBJ1-5	-	TRBV27	CASRTGMSNQPQHF	TGTGCCAGCAGAACGGGAATGAGCAATCAGCCCCAGCATTTT
-	TRBJ1-3	-	TRBV12-3/TRBV12-4	CASSTRPGNTIYF	TGTGCCAGCAGTACCAGGCCAGGAAACACCATATATTTT
-	TRBJ2-7	-	TRBV6-5	CASSYSPEPTYEQYF	TGTGCCAGCAGTTACTCACCAGAACCGACCTACGAGCAGTACTTC
-	TRBJ1-2	TRBD1	TRBV28	CASRPAGQLNYGYTF	TGTGCCAGCAGGCCCGCGGGACAGCTTAACTATGGCTACACCTTC
-	TRBJ1-1	-	TRBV7-2	CASSRNPGVAEAFF	TGTGCCAGCAGCCGGAATCCAGGGGTGGCTGAAGCTTTCTTT
-	TRBJ1-5	TRBD1	TRBV7-8	CASSLRGFGNQPQHF	TGTGCCAGCAGCCTCAGGGGGTTTGGTAATCAGCCCCAGCATTTT
few	TRBJ2-7	TRBD2	TRBV7-9	CASSSYLLRGSSYEQYF	TGTGCCAGCAGCTCATACCTCTTGCGGGGGAGCTCCTACGAGCAGTACTTC
-	TRBJ2-7	-	TRBV12-3/TRBV12-4	CASRGVSYEQYF	TGTGCCAGCAGGGGAGTCTCCTACGAGCAGTACTTC
few	TRBJ2-3	-	TRBV7-2	CASSLVSPEIDTQYF	TGTGCCAGCAGCTTAGTCTCCCCGGAGATAGATACGCAGTATTTT
-	TRBJ2-5	-	TRBV19	CASGGLQETQYF	TGTGCCAGTGGAGGCCTCCAAGAGACCCAGTACTTC
-	TRBJ1-2	-	TRBV9	CATPTWGGLMDYGYTF	TGTGCCACTCCTACTTGGGGGGGGCTCATGGACTATGGCTACACCTTC
-	TRBJ2-3	TRBD2	TRBV27	CASGRLATSTDTQYF	TGTGCCAGCGGCAGACTAGCGACATCCACAGATACGCAGTATTTT
-	TRBJ1-2	TRBD1	TRBV6-5	CASSYSDRGYGYTF	TGTGCCAGCAGTTACTCGGACAGGGGCTATGGCTACACCTTC
-	TRBJ2-5	TRBD2	TRBV28	CASVAGTILETQYF	TGTGCCAGCGTGGCCGGGACTATCTTGGAGACCCAGTACTTC
-	TRBJ2-2	TRBD1	TRBV7-9	CASSRTGGVTGELFF	TGTGCCAGCAGTCGCACAGGGGGCGTGACCGGGGAGCTGTTTTTT
-	TRBJ2-2	-	TRBV3-1/TRBV3-2	CASSHSPHRDGELFF	TGTGCCAGCAGCCATTCTCCACACAGGGACGGGGAGCTGTTTTTT
-	TRBJ1-4	-	TRBV21-1	CASSKFQNRQNNEKLFF	TGTGCCAGCAGCAAATTCCAAAACCGACAGAATAATGAAAAACTGTTTTTT
once	TRBJ2-3	-	TRBV3-1/TRBV3-2	CASSQDPGSTDTQYF	TGTGCCAGCAGCCAAGATCCGGGTAGCACAGATACGCAGTATTTT
-	TRBJ2-2	TRBD2	TRBV7-2	CASSALAGANTGELFF	TGTGCCAGCAGCGCACTAGCGGGAGCGAACACCGGGGAGCTGTTTTTT
-	TRBJ2-1	-	TRBV28	CASSFGRGEQFF	TGTGCCAGCAGTTTCGGCCGAGGGGAGCAGTTCTTC
-	TRBJ1-4	-	TRBV30	CAWRGQSNEKLFF	TGTGCCTGGAGGGGCCAGTCTAATGAAAAACTGTTTTTT
-	TRBJ2-1	TRBD2	TRBV19	CASSIWGVGLAGINEQFF	TGTGCCAGTAGTATATGGGGGGTAGGACTAGCGGGGATCAATGAGCAGTTCTTC
-	TRBJ1-1	TRBD1	TRBV5-5	CASSPGPGQGTEAFF	TGTGCCAGCAGCCCAGGCCCGGGACAGGGGACTGAAGCTTTCTTT
-	TRBJ2-3	-	TRBV2	CASGGQGHDTDTQYF	TGTGCCAGCGGAGGGCAGGGTCATGACACAGATACGCAGTATTTT
-	TRBJ1-2	-	TRBV7-2	CASTDTRWGYTF	TGTGCCAGCACCGATACACGCTGGGGCTACACCTTC
-	TRBJ2-2	TRBD2	TRBV19	CASSILLLAGASGELFF	TGTGCCAGTAGTATACTTCTACTAGCGGGGGCGAGCGGGGAGCTGTTTTTT
-	TRBJ1-1	-	TRBV3-1/TRBV3-2	CASSDRTNTEAFF	TGTGCCAGCAGCGACAGGACAAACACTGAAGCTTTCTTT
-	TRBJ1-2	TRBD1	TRBV14	CASSRKTGGVYGYTF	TGTGCCAGCAGCCGGAAGACAGGGGGAGTCTATGGCTACACCTTC
-	TRBJ2-1	-	TRBV6-6	CASSVDRSEQFF	TGTGCCAGCAGCGTGGACAGATCTGAGCAGTTCTTC
-	TRBJ1-3	-	TRBV20-1	CSASLTGTGNTIYF	TGCAGTGCTAGTCTTACAGGGACTGGAAACACCATATATTTT
-	TRBJ1-5	TRBD1	TRBV5-4	CASSLQGADNQPQHF	TGTGCCAGCAGCTTGCAGGGGGCTGACAATCAGCCCCAGCATTTT
few	TRBJ2-5	TRBD1	TRBV7-2	CASSYDRGAQETQYF	TGTGCCAGCAGCTATGACAGGGGGGCTCAAGAGACCCAGTACTTC
-	TRBJ1-2	-	TRBV12-3/TRBV12-4	CASSLKSTYGYTF	TGTGCCAGCAGTTTGAAGAGTACCTATGGCTACACCTTC
-	TRBJ1-6	-	TRBV28	CASSPNNSPLHF	TGTGCCAGCAGCCCCAATAATTCACCCCTCCACTTT
-	TRBJ1-2	-	TRBV9	CASSVDPVGYGYTF	TGTGCCAGCAGCGTAGATCCGGTCGGCTATGGCTACACCTTC
-	TRBJ2-7	-	TRBV19	CASSTPYEQYF	TGTGCCAGTAGTACTCCCTACGAGCAGTACTTC
-	TRBJ2-1	-	TRBV4-2	CASSQERRVALRTAGRAYNEQFF	TGTGCCAGCAGCCAAGAACGCCGGGTAGCGCTGAGGACAGCGGGACGAGCCTACAATGAGCAGTTCTTC
-	TRBJ1-1	-	TRBV5-1	CASSLALAVNTEAFF	TGCGCCAGCAGCTTGGCCCTAGCCGTGAACACTGAAGCTTTCTTT
-	TRBJ2-7	TRBD2	TRBV7-9	CASSLVGGREQYF	TGTGCCAGCAGCTTAGTCGGCGGGAGGGAGCAGTACTTC
-	TRBJ2-2	-	TRBV9	CASSVGREEAGELFF	TGTGCCAGCAGCGTAGGCAGGGAGGAGGCCGGGGAGCTGTTTTTT
few	TRBJ2-7	-	TRBV30	CAWSNGGAHSYEQYF	TGTGCCTGGAGTAATGGCGGGGCCCACTCCTACGAGCAGTACTTC
few	TRBJ1-4	TRBD1	TRBV28	CASSLFQGDEKLFF	TGTGCCAGCAGTTTATTTCAGGGGGACGAAAAACTGTTTTTT
-	TRBJ2-3	-	TRBV6-1	CASSEVGPYTDTQYF	TGTGCCAGCAGTGAAGTGGGCCCCTACACAGATACGCAGTATTTT
-	TRBJ2-3	TRBD1	TRBV7-2	CASRLEGQEADTQYF	TGTGCCAGCAGGCTAGAGGGACAGGAAGCAGATACGCAGTATTTT
-	TRBJ2-1	-	TRBV9	CASSVYGSANEQFF	TGTGCCAGCAGCGTTTACGGGAGTGCGAATGAGCAGTTCTTC
-	TRBJ2-5	-	TRBV29-1	CSVEMRTGQETQYF	TGCAGCGTTGAGATGAGAACAGGACAAGAGACCCAGTACTTC
-	TRBJ2-1	TRBD1	TRBV27	CASSQDRGDNEQFF	TGTGCCAGCAGTCAGGACAGGGGGGACAATGAGCAGTTCTTC
once	TRBJ1-1	-	TRBV30	CAWSPGGGNTEAFF	TGTGCCTGGAGTCCTGGAGGAGGAAACACTGAAGCTTTCTTT
-	TRBJ2-1	-	TRBV5-1	CASSPDSYNEQFF	TGCGCCAGCTCCCCGGACAGCTACAATGAGCAGTTCTTC
-	TRBJ2-3	TRBD2	TRBV11-2	CASSLKGLAGTVSTDTQYF	TGTGCCAGCAGCTTAAAGGGACTAGCGGGGACCGTTAGCACAGATACGCAGTATTTT
-	TRBJ2-7	TRBD1	TRBV2	CASNIGTVGYEQYF	TGTGCCAGCAACATCGGGACAGTGGGCTACGAGCAGTACTTC